The TCR beta chain described here comes from a study of regulatory dendritic cells for organ transplantation. For the study at large: Regulatory dendritic cells were monocyte-derived, receiving vitamin D3 on days 0 and 4 and IL-10 on day 4. Overall study findings and caveats: Memory T cells were less diverse than naive, with memory CD8+ most oligoclonal. Mature dendritic cells appeared to drive more memory CD8+ clonal expansion than regulatory ones.

Trimming shortened V by 8 bases and J by 7 bases, and 17 bases separated the two germline ends. Germline V gives CDR1 MNHNS, CDR2 SASEGT. This CDR3 is built from 13 residues. Produced via immunoSEQ multiplex PCR; TCRdb's table is partial and in-frame only. The profile shows thousands of clones, roughly three fifths of them singletons. Remarks on this clone: Antigen: not known.

CFSE-labeled sorted T cells met regulatory or mature dendritic cells for around 5 days. Memory T cells were CD45RO+, naive were CD45RA+, sorted by FACS. The receptor's source is a human donor in good health. This rearrangement joins TRBV6-1 to TRBJ1-1, with a weak D call TRBD1 (5 bases). Sequencing used memory CD8+ T cells from blood cultured with dendritic cells. Subset of the sample: CD45RO+ memory T cells. The CDR3 nucleotides read TGTGCCAGCGCGGAAGGAGGGGTGGGTGAAGCTTTCTTT. Translating gives CASAEGGVGEAFF.